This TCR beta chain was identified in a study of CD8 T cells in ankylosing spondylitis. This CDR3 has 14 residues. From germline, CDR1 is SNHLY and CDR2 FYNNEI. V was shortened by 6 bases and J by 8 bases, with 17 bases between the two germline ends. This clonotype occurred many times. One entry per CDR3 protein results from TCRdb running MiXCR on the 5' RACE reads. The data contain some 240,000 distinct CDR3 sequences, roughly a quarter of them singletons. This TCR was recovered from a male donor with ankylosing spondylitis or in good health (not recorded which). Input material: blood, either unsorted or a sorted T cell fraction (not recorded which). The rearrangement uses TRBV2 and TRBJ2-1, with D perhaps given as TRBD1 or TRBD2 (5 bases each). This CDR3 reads CASSWDLGRDEQFF. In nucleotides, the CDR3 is TGTGCCAGCAGCTGGGACCTGGGTCGGGATGAGCAGTTCTTC.